This T cell receptor beta chain was observed in a study of cytomegalovirus exposure and HLA in healthy donors. In the study overall: Per a later analysis, the roughly 640 first-cohort and over 90 validation repertoires shared one platform. Study-level results: Among TCR beta chains, those listed as cytomegalovirus-associated numbered approximately 150. In vitro data verified a few CMV-associated chains as specific for CMV antigens.

For this clone: What it binds is not known.

TCRdb keeps only in-frame clones here, not all; method: immunoSEQ multiplex PCR. The data contain hundreds of thousands of clones, roughly 83% of them singletons. This CDR3 is 16 amino acids long. V was clipped by 3 bases and J by 2 bases; unmatched bases: 10. Germline V lookup: CDR1 SGHRS, CDR2 YFSETQ. The chain couples TRBV5-1 to TRBJ2-7; 8 nucleotides line up with TRBD2. The receptor comes from a woman younger than 35 in good health and CMV-seronegative. The sequenced sample consisted of PBMCs. CDR3 sequence: CASSSSPTSGPYEQYF. The DNA for the CDR3 is TGCGCCAGCAGCTCCTCACCCACTAGCGGCCCCTACGAGCAGTACTTC.